The clone carrying this T cell receptor (beta chain) was observed a handful of times. MiXCR, run by TCRdb on the RT-PCR reads, gives a single entry per CDR3 protein. This sample has more than 600,000 distinct CDR3 sequences; approximately 15% occur once, and the top ten carry 3.6%. Per germline, CDR1 LGHNA and CDR2 YNFKEQ. Trimming pared 0 bases from V and 0 bases from J, leaving 12 bases between. The CDR3 is 17 amino acids. This rearrangement joins TRBV4-2 to TRBJ1-3, with D tentatively TRBD1 (5 bases). The sample taken for sequencing was memory CD4+ T cells from blood. The sequence was collected from a female donor in good health, serving as a healthy control. The DNA of the CDR3 is TGTGCCAGCAGCCAAGATCTTAGGGGAGACTCTGGAAACACCATATATTTT. Residues: CASSQDLRGDSGNTIYF.